The T cell receptor beta chain described here comes from a study of blood T cell repertoires in COVID-19. This clone was found once. Losses at the gene ends were 0 bases for V and 5 bases for J; bases not matched to a gene: 10. Per the germline V gene, CDR1 is MRHNA and CDR2 is SNTAGT. This CDR3 has 20 amino acids. Authors' processing steps: Amplification of reference gene primers provided the estimated nucleated cell counts. Sequencing used immunoSEQ multiplex PCR; TCRdb keeps in-frame clones, though not all of them. V, J and clone size were drawn from that table, and D and trimming were deduced from the DNA. Counted here are more than 90,000 clones, 85% occurring once; the ten biggest clones make up over 35%.

The V gene is TRBV6-4, the J gene TRBJ2-2; the match to TRBD2 covers 15 bases. The receptor was isolated from a man aged 80 or over with acute or convalescent COVID-19. Sequencing was performed on peripheral blood. CDR3 sequence reads: CASSDSGTSGRRHLTGELFF. CDR3 nucleotide sequence: TGTGCCAGCAGTGACTCCGGGACTAGCGGGAGGAGACACCTTACCGGGGAGCTGTTTTTT.